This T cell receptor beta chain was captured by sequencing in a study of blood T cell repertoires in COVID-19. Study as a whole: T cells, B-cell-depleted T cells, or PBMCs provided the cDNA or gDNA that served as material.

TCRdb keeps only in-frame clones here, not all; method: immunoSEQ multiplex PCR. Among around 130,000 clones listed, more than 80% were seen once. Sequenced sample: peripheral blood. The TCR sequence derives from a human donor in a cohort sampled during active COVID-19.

DNA of the CDR3: TGTGCCAGTACCCTGGGGGGAGTCTATGGCTACACCTTC. Protein sequence: CASTLGGVYGYTF. The rearrangement links TRBV19 to TRBJ1-2, with D perhaps TRBD1 (5 bases). CDR1 is LNHDA and CDR2 is SQIVND in the germline V gene (reference sequence). CDR3 size: 13 residues. V lost 7 bases to trimming and J lost 4 bases, with 13 bases between them.